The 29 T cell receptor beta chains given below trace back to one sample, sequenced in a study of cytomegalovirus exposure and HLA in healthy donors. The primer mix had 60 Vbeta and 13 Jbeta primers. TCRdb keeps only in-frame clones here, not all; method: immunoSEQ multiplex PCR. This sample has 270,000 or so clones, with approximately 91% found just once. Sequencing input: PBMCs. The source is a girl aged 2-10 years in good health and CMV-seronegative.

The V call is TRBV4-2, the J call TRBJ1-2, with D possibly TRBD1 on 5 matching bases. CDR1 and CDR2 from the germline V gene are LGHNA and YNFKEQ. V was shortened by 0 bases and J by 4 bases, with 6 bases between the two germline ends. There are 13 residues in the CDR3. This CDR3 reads CASSQEGGYGYTF. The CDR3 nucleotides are TGTGCCAGCAGCCAAGAGGGGGGCTATGGCTACACCTTC.

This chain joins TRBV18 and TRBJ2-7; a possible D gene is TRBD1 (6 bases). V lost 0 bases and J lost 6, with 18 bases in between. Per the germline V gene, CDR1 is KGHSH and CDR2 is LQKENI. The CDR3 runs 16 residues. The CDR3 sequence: CASSPPMQGPSAEQYF. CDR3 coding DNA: TGTGCCAGCTCACCACCGATGCAGGGGCCTTCGGCCGAGCAGTACTTC.

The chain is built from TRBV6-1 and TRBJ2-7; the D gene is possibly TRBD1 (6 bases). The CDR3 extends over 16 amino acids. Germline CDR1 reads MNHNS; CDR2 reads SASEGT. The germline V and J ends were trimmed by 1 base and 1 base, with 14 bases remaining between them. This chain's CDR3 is CASSEGPGQLSYEQYF. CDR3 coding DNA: TGTGCCAGCAGTGAAGGCCCAGGACAGCTATCCTACGAGCAGTACTTC.

The CDR3 spells CASSYTYRETEAFF. DNA for the CDR3: TGTGCCAGCAGTTATACGTACAGGGAAACTGAAGCTTTCTTT. The V gene is TRBV6-5, the J gene TRBJ1-1; a weak D match, TRBD1 (6 bases). The germline CDR1 and CDR2 sequences are MNHEY and SVGAGI. V gave up 3 bases and J gave up 5 bases, with 13 bases separating them. This CDR3 is built from 14 residues.

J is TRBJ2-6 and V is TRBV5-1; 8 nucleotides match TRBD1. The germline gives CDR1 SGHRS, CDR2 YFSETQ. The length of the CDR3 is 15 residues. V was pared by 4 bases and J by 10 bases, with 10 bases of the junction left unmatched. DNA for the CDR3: TGCGCCAGCAGCCCAGGGGACAGGCTGGAGAACGTCCTGACTTTC. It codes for CASSPGDRLENVLTF.

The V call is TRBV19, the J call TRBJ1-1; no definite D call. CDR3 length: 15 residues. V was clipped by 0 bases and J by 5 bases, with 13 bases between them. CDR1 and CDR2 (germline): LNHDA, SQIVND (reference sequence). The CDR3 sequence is CASSIDVLKRTEAFF. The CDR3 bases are TGTGCCAGTAGTATAGATGTGCTGAAGAGGACTGAAGCTTTCTTT.

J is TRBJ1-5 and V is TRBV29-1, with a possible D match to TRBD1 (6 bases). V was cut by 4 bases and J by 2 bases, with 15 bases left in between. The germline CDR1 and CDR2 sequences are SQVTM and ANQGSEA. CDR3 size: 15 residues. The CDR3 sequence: CSVGPAAGGNQPQHF. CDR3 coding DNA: TGCAGCGTTGGGCCGGCAGCAGGGGGCAATCAGCCCCAGCATTTT.

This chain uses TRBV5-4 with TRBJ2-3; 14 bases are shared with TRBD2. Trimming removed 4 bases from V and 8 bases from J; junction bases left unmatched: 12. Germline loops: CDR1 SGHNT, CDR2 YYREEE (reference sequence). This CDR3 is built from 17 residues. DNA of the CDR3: TGTGCCAGCAGCAAGAGCCCGGGACTAGCGGGAGAAGGTACGCAGTATTTT. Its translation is CASSKSPGLAGEGTQYF.

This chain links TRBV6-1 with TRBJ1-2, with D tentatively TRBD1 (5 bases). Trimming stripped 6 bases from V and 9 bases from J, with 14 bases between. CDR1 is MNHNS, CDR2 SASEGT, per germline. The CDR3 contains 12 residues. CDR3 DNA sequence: TGTGCCAGCAGCATAATAGGGGATCGCTACACCTTC. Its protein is CASSIIGDRYTF.

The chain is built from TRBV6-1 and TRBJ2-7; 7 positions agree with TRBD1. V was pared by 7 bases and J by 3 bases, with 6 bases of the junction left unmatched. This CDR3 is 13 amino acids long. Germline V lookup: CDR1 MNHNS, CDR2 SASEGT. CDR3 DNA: TGTGCCAGCAACAGGGGCCCTAACTACGAGCAGTACTTC. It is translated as CASNRGPNYEQYF.

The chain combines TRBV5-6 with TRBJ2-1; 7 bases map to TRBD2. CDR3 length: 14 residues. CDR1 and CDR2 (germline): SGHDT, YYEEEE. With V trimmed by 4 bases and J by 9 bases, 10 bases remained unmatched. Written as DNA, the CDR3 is TGTGCCAGCAGCGGAGGACTAGTTTTCAGTGAGCAGTTCTTC. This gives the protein CASSGGLVFSEQFF.

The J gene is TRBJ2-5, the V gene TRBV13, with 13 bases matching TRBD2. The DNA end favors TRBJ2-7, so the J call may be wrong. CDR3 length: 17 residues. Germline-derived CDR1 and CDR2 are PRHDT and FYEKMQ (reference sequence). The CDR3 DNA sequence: TGTGCCAGCAGCTCCCGGACTAGCGGGAGCTCAGGGGGCGAGCAGTACTTC. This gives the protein CASSSRTSGSSGGEQYF.

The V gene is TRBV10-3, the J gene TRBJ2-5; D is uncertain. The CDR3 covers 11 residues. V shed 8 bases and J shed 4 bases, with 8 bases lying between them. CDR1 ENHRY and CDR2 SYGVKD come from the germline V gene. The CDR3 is CAIELRETQYF. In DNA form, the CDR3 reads TGTGCCATCGAACTGCGAGAGACCCAGTACTTC.

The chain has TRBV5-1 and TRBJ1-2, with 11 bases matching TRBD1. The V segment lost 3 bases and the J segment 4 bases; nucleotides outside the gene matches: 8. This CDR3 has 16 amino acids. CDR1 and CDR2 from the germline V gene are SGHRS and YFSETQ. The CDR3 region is CASSYSGQGAGYGYTF. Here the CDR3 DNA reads TGCGCCAGCAGCTACTCCGGACAGGGGGCAGGCTATGGCTACACCTTC. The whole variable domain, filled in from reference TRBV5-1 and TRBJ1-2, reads KAGVTQTPRYLIKTRGQQVTLSCSPISGHRSVSWYQQTPGQGLQFLFEYFSETQRNKGNFPGRFSGRQFSNSRSEMNVSTLELGDSALYLCASSYSGQGAGYGYTFGSGTRLTVV.

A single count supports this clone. The CDR3 is CASSQEGVAGGRTDTQYF. The CDR3 DNA reads as TGCGCCAGCAGCCAAGAGGGAGTAGCGGGGGGCCGCACAGATACGCAGTATTTT. J is TRBJ2-3 and V is TRBV4-1; TRBD2 matches 10 bases. The CDR3 has 18 residues. Germline V gene sequence: CDR1 MGHRA, CDR2 YSYEKL. V trimming: 0 bases; J trimming: 1 base; junction bases outside the gene matches: 7.

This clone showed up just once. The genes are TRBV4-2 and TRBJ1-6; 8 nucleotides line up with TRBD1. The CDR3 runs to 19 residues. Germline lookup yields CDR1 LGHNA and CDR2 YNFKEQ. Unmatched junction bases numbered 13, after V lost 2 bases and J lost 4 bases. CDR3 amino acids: CASSQLPFGQGEYNSPLHF. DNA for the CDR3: TGTGCCAGCAGCCAACTTCCTTTTGGACAGGGAGAATATAATTCACCCCTCCACTTT.

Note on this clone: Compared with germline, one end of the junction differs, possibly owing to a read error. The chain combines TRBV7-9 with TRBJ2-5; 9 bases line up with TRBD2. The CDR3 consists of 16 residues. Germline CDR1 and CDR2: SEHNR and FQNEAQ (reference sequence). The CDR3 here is CSSSTGAGGPQETQYF. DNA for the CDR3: TGTTCCAGCAGCACGGGGGCGGGAGGGCCTCAAGAGACCCAGTACTTC.

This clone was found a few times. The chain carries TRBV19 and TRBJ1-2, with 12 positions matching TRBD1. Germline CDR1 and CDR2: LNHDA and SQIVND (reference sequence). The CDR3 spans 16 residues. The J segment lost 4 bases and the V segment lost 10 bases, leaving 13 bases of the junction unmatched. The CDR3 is CATLPGTGGLFYGYTF. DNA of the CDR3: TGTGCCACCCTCCCCGGGACAGGGGGCCTTTTCTATGGCTACACCTTC.

The CDR3 spells CATLSGQETQYF. CDR3 DNA sequence: TGTGCCACCTTATCGGGCCAAGAGACCCAGTACTTC. The rearrangement uses TRBV10-3 and TRBJ2-5; D is uncertain. This CDR3 comprises 12 residues. The germline V gene encodes CDR1 ENHRY and CDR2 SYGVKD. V was shortened by 10 bases and J by 1 base, with 10 bases between the two germline ends.

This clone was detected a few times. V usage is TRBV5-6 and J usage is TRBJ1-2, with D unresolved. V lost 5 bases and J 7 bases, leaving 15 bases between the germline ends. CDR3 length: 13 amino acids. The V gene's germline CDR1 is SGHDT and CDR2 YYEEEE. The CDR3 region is CASRAGAFPGYTF. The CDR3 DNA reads TGTGCCAGCAGGGCCGGAGCTTTCCCTGGCTACACCTTC.

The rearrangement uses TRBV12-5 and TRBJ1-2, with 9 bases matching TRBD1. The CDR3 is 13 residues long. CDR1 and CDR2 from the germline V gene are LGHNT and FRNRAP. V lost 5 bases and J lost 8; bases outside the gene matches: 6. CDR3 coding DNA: TGTGCTAGTGGTCCAGGACAGGGGCCCGGCTACACCTTC. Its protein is CASGPGQGPGYTF.

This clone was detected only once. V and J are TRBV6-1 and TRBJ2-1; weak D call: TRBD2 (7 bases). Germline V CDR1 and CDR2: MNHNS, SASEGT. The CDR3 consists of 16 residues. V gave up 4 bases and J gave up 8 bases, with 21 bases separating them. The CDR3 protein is CASSGLGGGELYEQFF. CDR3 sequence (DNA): TGTGCCAGCAGTGGTTTAGGGGGGGGCGAATTATATGAGCAGTTCTTC.

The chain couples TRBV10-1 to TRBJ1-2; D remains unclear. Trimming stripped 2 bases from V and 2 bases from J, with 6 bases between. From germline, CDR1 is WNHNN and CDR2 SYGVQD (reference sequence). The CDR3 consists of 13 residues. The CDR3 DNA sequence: TGCGCCAGCAGTGAGGTCCAGAACTATGGCTACACCTTC. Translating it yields CASSEVQNYGYTF.

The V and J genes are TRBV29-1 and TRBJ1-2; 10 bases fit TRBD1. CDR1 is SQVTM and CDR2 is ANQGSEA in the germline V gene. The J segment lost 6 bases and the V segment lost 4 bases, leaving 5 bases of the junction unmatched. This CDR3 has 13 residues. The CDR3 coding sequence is TGCAGCGTTGCCGGGACAGGGGACCATGGCTACACCTTC. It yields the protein CSVAGTGDHGYTF.

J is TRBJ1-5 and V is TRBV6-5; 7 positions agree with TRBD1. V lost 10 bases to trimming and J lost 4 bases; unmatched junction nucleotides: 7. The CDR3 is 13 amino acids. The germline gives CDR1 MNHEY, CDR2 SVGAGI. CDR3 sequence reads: CATATGRNQPQHF. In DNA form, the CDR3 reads TGTGCCACCGCGACAGGGCGGAATCAGCCCCAGCATTTT.

The CDR3 sequence: CASSPDREDGYTF. The DNA of the CDR3 is TGTGCCAGCAGCCCCGACAGGGAAGATGGCTACACCTTC. The chain combines TRBV5-6 with TRBJ1-2; TRBD1 agrees at 7 bases. CDR1 and CDR2 from the germline V gene are SGHDT and YYEEEE. V dropped 4 bases and J dropped 6; count of bases not matched to a gene: 6. This CDR3 comprises 13 residues. Full variable domain (outside the CDR3, taken from reference TRBV5-6 and TRBJ1-2): DAGVTQSPTHLIKTRGQQVTLRCSPKSGHDTVSWYQQALGQGPQFIFQYYEEEERQRGNFPDRFSGHQFPNYSSELNVNALLLGDSALYLCASSPDREDGYTFGSGTRLTVV.

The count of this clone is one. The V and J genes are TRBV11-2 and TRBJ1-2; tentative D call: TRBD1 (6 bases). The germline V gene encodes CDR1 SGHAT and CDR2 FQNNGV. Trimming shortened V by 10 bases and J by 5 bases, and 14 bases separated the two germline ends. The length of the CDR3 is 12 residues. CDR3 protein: CAIGRQVYGYTF. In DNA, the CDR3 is TGTGCCATCGGTAGACAGGTTTATGGCTACACCTTC.

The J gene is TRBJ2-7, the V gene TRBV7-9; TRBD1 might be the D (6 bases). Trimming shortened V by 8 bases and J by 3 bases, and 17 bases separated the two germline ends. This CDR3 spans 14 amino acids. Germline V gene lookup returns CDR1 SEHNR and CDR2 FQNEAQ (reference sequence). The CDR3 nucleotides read TGTGCCAGCGGCAAAAGGCAGGGGTTCTACGAGCAGTACTTC. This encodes CASGKRQGFYEQYF.

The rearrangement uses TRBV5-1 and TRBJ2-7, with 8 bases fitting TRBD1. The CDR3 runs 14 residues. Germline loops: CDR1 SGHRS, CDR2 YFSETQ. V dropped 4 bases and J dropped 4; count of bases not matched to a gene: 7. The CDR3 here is CASSEGTGMYEQYF. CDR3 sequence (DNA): TGCGCCAGCAGCGAGGGGACAGGCATGTACGAGCAGTACTTC.